The rows below give T cell receptor beta chains drawn from one sample of a study of shared clonotypes between healthy human individuals. Assay used: immunoSEQ multiplex PCR; TCRdb lists only in-frame clones, some missing. This table holds around 990,000 clones, approximately 80% found once. Sequencing input: memory CD4+ T cells from PBMCs. The receptors here all came from a man in his late teens or twenties in good health. Some clones in this sample may be carry-over from other donors' samples. Both conserved end residues are part of each CDR3. Fields, in order: V gene, clone size, D gene, J gene, CDR3 DNA, CDR3 protein. A D gene is named only where the DNA matches it firmly. Expanded clones get a size class; other rows say once, few or many, or leave the size out.

TRBV18,-,-,TRBJ2-3,TGTGCCAGCTCACCTACAACTAGCCTAGGCACAGATACGCAGTATTTT,CASSPTTSLGTDTQYF
TRBV30,few,-,TRBJ1-1,TGTGCCTGGAGCGTGGCCGGGGACACTGAAGCTTTCTTT,CAWSVAGDTEAFF
TRBV13,-,-,TRBJ2-7,TGTGCCAGCAGCTTAGGCTGGGACACGACCTCGCCCTCCTACGAGCAGTACTTC,CASSLGWDTTSPSYEQYF
TRBV6-6,few,TRBD1,TRBJ1-2,TGTGCCAGCAGTTACTTGGGACAGGAAGGTGGCTACACCTTC,CASSYLGQEGGYTF
TRBV4-2,once,TRBD2,TRBJ2-3,TGTGCCAGCAGCCAGCGGGACTGGGGGACTAGCGGGAGTAAAGATACGCAGTATTTT,CASSQRDWGTSGSKDTQYF
TRBV4-2,-,TRBD2,TRBJ2-7,TGTGCCAGCAGCCAAGTGTCTAGCGGGACCTACGAGCAGTACTTC,CASSQVSSGTYEQYF
TRBV2,-,TRBD1,TRBJ1-5,TGTGCCAGCAGCGGGACAGAAGGTCAGCCCCAGCATTTT,CASSGTEGQPQHF
TRBV7-9,-,-,TRBJ1-3,TGTGCCAGCAGCTTAGGGGGGGACGAGCGAGACTCTGGAAACACCATATATTTT,CASSLGGDERDSGNTIYF
TRBV7-2,once,-,TRBJ2-7,TGTGCCAGCAGCTTAGGGCGGTACGAGCAGTACTTC,CASSLGRYEQYF
TRBV19,-,-,TRBJ2-5,TGTGCCAGTAGTATTCTTGGGGAGACCCAGTACTTC,CASSILGETQYF
TRBV2,-,-,TRBJ1-5,TGTGCCAGCAGTGCCACCGGGGATGCCAATCAGCCCCAGCATTTT,CASSATGDANQPQHF
TRBV6-5,-,-,TRBJ2-5,TGTGCCAGCAGCATAGCGGACCGGGAGACCCAGTACTTC,CASSIADRETQYF
TRBV7-2,-,-,TRBJ1-1,TGTGCCAGCAGGGCGGGACACACCAACACTGAAGCTTTCTTT,CASRAGHTNTEAFF
TRBV5-4,-,-,TRBJ2-6,TGTGCCACTTCTGGGCAGGTATCAGGCAACGTCCTGACTTTC,CATSGQVSGNVLTF
TRBV20-1,few,-,TRBJ1-4,TGCAGTGTATTCTGGGGAGAAAAACTGTTTTTT,CSVFWGEKLFF
TRBV19,-,-,TRBJ1-4,TGTGCCAGTACTTCAGATGCGGGGGCGGGCGAAAAACTGTTTTTT,CASTSDAGAGEKLFF
TRBV2,few,-,TRBJ1-1,TGTGCCAGCAAGTTTGAGACTGAAGCTTTCTTT,CASKFETEAFF
TRBV29-1,-,TRBD2,TRBJ2-3,TGCAGCGTTGATCTGGGACTAGCGAGAGATACGCAGTATTTT,CSVDLGLARDTQYF
TRBV2,-,TRBD1,TRBJ1-2,TGTGCCAGCAGAGGAGACAGGGAATATGGCTACACCTTC,CASRGDREYGYTF
TRBV15,-,-,TRBJ1-5,TGTGCCACCAGCAGAGGATACGCAGGGGCCAATCAGCCCCAGCATTTT,CATSRGYAGANQPQHF
TRBV11-1,-,TRBD1,TRBJ1-2,TGTGCCAGCAGCTCCTGGGACAGGGGGCAACGTAACTATGGCTACACCTTC,CASSSWDRGQRNYGYTF
TRBV30,-,TRBD1,TRBJ2-7,TGTGCCGCCGGGACAGCGATAACATACGAGCAGTACTTC,CAAGTAITYEQYF
TRBV4-1,few,-,TRBJ2-5,TGCGCCAGCAGCCAAGATGGGTGGGAGACCCAGTACTTC,CASSQDGWETQYF
TRBV11-1,once,-,TRBJ2-2,TGTGCCAGCAGCTTAGCGAGAACCGGGGAGCTGTTTTTT,CASSLARTGELFF